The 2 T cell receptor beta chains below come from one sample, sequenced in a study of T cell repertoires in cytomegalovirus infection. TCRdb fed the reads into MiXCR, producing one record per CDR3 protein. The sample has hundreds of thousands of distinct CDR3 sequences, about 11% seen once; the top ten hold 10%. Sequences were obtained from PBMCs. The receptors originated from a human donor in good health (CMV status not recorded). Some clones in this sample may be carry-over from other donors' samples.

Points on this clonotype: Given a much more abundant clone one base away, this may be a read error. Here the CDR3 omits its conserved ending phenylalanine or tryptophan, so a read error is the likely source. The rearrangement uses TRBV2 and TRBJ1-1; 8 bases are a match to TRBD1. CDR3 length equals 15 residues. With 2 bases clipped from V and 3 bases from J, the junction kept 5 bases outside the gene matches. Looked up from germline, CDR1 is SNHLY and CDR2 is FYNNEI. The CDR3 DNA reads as TGTGCCAGCAGTGAACAGGGGGCTGAGGACACTGAAGCTTTCTTA. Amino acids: CASSEQGAEDTEAFL.

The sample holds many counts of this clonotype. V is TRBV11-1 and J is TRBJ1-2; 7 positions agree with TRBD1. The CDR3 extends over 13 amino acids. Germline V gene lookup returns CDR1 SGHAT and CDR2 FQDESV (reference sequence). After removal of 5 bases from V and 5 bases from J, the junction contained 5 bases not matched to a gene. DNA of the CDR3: TGTGCCAGCAGCCAACCGACAGGGTATGGCTACACCTTC. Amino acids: CASSQPTGYGYTF.